The clone carrying this T cell receptor beta chain was picked up many times. This CDR3 comprises 15 residues. V shed 5 bases and J 4 bases; nucleotides not matched to a gene: 9. Germline V lookup: CDR1 SGHRS, CDR2 YFSETQ. This sample is part of a study of blood T cell repertoires in COVID-19. Repertoires were generated with immunoSEQ multiplex PCR, while TCRdb's copy carries only in-frame clones and drops some. Counted here are approximately 220,000 clones, roughly 82% occurring once; the ten biggest clones make up approximately 4.5%. Sequenced input: peripheral blood. The V and J genes are TRBV5-1 and TRBJ1-2; 9 bases fit TRBD1. The source of this sequence is a woman in her 70s with acute or convalescent COVID-19. This CDR3 is CASRPSGQGVYGYTF. DNA for the CDR3: TGCGCCAGCAGACCGTCGGGACAGGGAGTCTATGGCTACACCTTC. Using reference TRBV5-1 and TRBJ1-2 for the parts outside the CDR3, the full variable domain is KAGVTQTPRYLIKTRGQQVTLSCSPISGHRSVSWYQQTPGQGLQFLFEYFSETQRNKGNFPGRFSGRQFSNSRSEMNVSTLELGDSALYLCASRPSGQGVYGYTFGSGTRLTVV.